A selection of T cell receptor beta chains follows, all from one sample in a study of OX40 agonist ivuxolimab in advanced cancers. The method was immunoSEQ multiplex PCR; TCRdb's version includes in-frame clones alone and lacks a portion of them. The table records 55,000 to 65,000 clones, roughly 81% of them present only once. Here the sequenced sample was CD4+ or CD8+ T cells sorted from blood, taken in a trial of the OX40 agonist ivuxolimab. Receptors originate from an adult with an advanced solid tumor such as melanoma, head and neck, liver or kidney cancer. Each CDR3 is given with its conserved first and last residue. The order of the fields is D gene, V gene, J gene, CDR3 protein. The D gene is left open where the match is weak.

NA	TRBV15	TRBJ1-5	CATSGQHNQPQHF
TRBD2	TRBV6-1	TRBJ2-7	CASSETWGLNYEQYF
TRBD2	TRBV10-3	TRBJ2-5	CAISEPGTNQETQYF
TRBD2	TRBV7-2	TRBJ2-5	CASRRTGGRQETQYF
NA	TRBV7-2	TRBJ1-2	CASSLHRAYGYTF
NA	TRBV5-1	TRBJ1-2	CASSLSRNYGYTF
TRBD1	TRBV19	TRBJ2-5	CASSNRGLNPETQYF
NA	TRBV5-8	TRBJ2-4	CASTDGRRASKNIQYF
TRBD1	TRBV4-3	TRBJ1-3	CASSQVRGLQGNTIYF
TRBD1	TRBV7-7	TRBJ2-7	CASSLGPGQDEQYF
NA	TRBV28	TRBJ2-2	CASRSTLATGELFF
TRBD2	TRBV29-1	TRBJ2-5	CSVEGGRGETQYF
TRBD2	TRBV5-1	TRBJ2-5	CASSLSSGYQETQYF
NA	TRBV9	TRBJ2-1	CASSVEVSYNEQFF
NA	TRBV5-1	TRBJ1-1	CASSVSNNQGAFF
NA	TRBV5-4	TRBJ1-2	CASSLDTLNYGYTF
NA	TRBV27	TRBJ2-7	CASSSGLSYEQYF
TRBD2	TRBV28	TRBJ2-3	CASSLGLAATDTQYF
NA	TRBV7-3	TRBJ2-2	CASSSGGQLNTGELFF
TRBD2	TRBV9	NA	CASSPIAGTYEQYF
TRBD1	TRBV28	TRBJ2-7	CASSPTGGEQYF
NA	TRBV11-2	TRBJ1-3	CASSLAAGQNTIYF
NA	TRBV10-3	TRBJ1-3	CATKVNSGNTIYF